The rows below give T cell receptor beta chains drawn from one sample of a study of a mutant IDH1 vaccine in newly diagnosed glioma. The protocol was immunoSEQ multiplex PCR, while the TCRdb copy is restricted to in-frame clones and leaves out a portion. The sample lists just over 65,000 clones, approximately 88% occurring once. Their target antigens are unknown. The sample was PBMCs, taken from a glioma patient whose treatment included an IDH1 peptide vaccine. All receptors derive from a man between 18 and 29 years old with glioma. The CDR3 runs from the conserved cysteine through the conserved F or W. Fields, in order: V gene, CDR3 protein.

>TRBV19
CASSIGRGAHTEAFF
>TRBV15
CATSREVGTEAFF
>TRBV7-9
CASSLRQGDSPLHF
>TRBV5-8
CASSSGWPNEKLFF
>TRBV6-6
CASSQGQLDQPQHF
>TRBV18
CASSPPGSYEQYF
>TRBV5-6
CASSWGQGGTEAFF
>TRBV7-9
CASSELNTEAFF
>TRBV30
CAWSVSSRLNNSPLHF
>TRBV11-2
CASSSFSQGAGTQYF
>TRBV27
CASRTTGGYEQYF
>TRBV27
CASSLTPNTEAFF
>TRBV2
CASFRGQGATGELFF
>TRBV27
CASSGSGWGYNEQFF
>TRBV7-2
CASSLGTSPNEQFF
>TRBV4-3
CASSQKGLAGVLNEQFF
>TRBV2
CASRLQRYEQYF
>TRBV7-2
CASSPGGIAANYGYTF
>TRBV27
CASRRTGYTEAFF
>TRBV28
CASSTRRGSGNYGYTF
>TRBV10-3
CAISGPSGSNYGYTF
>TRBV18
CASSPGQGAMYEQYF
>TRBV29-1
CSVRPGGRFHEQFF